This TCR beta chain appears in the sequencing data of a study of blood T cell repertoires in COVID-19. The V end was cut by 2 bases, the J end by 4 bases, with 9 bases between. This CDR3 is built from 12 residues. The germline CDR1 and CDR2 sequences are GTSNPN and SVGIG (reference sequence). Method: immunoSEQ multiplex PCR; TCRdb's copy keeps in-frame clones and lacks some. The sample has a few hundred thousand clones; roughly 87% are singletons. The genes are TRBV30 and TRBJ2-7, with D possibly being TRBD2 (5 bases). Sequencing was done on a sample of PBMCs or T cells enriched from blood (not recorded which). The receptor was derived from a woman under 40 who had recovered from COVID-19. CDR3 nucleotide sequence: TGTGCCTGGAGTAGGGCGGGTTACGAGCAGTACTTC. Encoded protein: CAWSRAGYEQYF.